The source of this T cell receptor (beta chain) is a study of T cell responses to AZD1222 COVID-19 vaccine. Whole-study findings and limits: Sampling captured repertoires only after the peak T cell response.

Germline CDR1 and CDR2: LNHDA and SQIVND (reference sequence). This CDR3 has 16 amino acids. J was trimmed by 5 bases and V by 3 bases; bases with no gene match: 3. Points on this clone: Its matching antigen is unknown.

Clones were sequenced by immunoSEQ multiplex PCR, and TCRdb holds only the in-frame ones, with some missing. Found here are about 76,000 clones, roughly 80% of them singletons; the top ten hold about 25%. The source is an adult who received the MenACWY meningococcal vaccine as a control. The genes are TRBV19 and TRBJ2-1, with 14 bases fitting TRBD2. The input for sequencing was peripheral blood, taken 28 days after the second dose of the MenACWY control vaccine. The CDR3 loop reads CASSMTSGRANNEQFF. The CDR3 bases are TGTGCCAGTAGTATGACTAGCGGGAGGGCTAACAATGAGCAGTTCTTC.